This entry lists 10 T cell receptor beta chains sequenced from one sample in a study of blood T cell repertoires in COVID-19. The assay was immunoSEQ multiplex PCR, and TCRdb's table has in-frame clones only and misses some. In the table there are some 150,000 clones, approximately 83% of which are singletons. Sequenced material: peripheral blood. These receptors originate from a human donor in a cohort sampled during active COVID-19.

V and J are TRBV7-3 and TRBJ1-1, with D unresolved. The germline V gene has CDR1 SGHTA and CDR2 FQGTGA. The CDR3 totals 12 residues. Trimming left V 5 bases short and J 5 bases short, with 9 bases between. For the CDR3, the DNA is TGTGCCAGCAGCCACCCGGGTACTGAAGCTTTCTTT. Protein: CASSHPGTEAFF.

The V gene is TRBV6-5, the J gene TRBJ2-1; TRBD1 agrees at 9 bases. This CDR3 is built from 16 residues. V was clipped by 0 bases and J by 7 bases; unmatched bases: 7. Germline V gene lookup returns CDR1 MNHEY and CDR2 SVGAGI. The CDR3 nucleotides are TGTGCCAGCAGTTACTCGCTACAGGGGGCATTGAATGAGCAGTTCTTC. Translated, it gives CASSYSLQGALNEQFF.

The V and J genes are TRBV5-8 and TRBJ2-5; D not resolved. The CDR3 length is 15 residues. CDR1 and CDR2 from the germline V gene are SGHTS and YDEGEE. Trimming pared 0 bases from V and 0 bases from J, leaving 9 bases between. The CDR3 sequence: CASSLGAQYQETQYF. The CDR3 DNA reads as TGTGCCAGCAGCTTGGGGGCACAGTACCAAGAGACCCAGTACTTC.

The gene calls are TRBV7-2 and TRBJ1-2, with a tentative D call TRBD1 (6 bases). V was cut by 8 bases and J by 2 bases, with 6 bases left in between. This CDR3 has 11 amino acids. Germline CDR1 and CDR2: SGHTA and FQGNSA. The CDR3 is CASGQNYGYTF. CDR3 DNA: TGTGCCAGCGGACAGAACTATGGCTACACCTTC.

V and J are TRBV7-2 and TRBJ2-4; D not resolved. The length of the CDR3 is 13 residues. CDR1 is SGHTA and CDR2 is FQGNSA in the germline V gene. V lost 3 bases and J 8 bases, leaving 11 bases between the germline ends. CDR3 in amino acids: CASSLSSDYIQYF. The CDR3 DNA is TGTGCCAGCAGCTTGAGTAGTGATTACATTCAGTACTTC.

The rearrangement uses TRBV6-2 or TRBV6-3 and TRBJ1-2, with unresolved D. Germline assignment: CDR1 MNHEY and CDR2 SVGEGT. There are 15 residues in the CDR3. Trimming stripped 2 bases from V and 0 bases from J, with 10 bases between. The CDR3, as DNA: TGTGCCAGCAGTTACGCCGTTACAGCTAACTATGGCTACACCTTC. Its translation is CASSYAVTANYGYTF.

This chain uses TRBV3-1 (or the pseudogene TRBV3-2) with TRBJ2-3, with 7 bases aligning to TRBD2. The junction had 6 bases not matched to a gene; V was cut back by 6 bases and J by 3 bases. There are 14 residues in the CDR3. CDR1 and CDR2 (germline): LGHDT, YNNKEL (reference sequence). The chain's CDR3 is CASRKERDTDTQYF. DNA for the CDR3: TGTGCCAGCAGAAAGGAGCGGGATACAGATACGCAGTATTTT.

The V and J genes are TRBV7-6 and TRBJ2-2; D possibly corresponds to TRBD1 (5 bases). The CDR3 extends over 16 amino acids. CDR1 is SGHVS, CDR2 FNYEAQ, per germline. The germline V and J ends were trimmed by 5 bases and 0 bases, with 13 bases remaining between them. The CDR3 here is CASSQGLGSNTGELFF. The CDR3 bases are TGTGCCAGCAGCCAGGGCCTCGGGTCGAACACCGGGGAGCTGTTTTTT.

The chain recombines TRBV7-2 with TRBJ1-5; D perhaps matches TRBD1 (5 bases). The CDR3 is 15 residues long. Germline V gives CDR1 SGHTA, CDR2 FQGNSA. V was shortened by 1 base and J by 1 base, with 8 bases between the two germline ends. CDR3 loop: CASSLVQVSNQPQHF. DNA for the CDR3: TGTGCCAGCAGCTTAGTACAGGTCAGCAATCAGCCCCAGCATTTT.

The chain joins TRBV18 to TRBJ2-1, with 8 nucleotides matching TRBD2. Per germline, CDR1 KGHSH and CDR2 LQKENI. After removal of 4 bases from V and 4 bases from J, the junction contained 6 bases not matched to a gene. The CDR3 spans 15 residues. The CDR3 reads CASSLQAGVYNEQFF. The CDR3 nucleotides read TGTGCCAGCTCACTACAAGCGGGAGTTTACAATGAGCAGTTCTTC.